The present T cell receptor (beta chain) was sequenced within a study of cytomegalovirus exposure and HLA in healthy donors (dated by TCRdb to about 2017). Some background on the complete study: According to an earlier analysis of 550 to 700 of the donors, 150 million to 200 million T cells yielded 100 million or so unique TCR beta sequences and 276 Gb of sequence data. HLA typing covered class I and class II loci at four-digit resolution. The number of donors typed differed by locus, with 629-630 for A, B, C, DRB1 and DQB1, approximately 500 for DQA1, 600 to 610 for DPA1, and around 450 for DPB1. The study combined high-throughput TCR immunosequencing, statistical association of individual TCRs with disease status, and machine learning to predict cytomegalovirus infection status. On average, 235,054 unique TCR beta nucleotide sequences were sequenced per donor among more than 350 genotyped donors of the cohort, with roughly a sixth of those sequences being non-productive. Rather than using new phenotypic data, the later analysis identified candidate immune exposures from TCR beta sequences and from how often those sequences occurred across donors. In a later analysis, previously published TCR beta repertoires from about 670 donors were re-analyzed and high-resolution HLA genotyping was added so that TCR occurrence patterns could be studied. Four or five DR-DQ haplotypes were handled as single units for association and clustering because linkage in the cohort was strong. The T cell repertoires of around 670 subjects were profiled by immunosequencing and related to cytomegalovirus serostatus. A separate validation cohort of roughly 120 different subjects was used in addition to the approximately 640-subject first cohort. A later genetic analysis used genome-wide SNP genotypes for about 60% of the roughly 670 donors, treating that subset as a discovery cohort. The aim of the study was to test whether cataloging public T cell receptors could identify signatures of past pathogen exposure. In an earlier analysis of a few hundred of the donors, high-throughput TCR beta sequencing was used to judge whether each TCR beta V gene segment behaved as functional or pseudogenic. The genetic ancestry cluster associated with self-reported Caucasian donors included over 80% of the roughly 400 genotyped donors. Donor age, sex, ethnicity and CMV serostatus were compiled alongside the repertoire data. Roughly 300 gigabases of sequencing data and around 87 million unique TCR sequences were included in an early release covering roughly 600 HLA-typed donors. Every discovery cohort repertoire had been produced on one sequencing platform.

The cohort comprised 670 or so healthy bone marrow donors. All cohort members were sampled while nominally healthy, although unrecorded immune exposures were likely present. The donor tested CMV seropositive, placing the donor among the 289 seropositive members of the cohort. A peripheral blood sample was collected from each donor, and TCR beta sequencing was performed on peripheral blood mononuclear cells. Genomic DNA was extracted from the blood cell samples with the Qiagen DNeasy Blood Extraction Kit. V drops 2 bases and J drops 3 bases, leaving 13 bases in between. The germline V gene yields ENHRY for CDR1 and SYGVKD for CDR2. Inclusive of the bounding cysteine and phenylalanine, the CDR3 is 15 residues long. The sequence is cut down to CDR3 DNA, 45 bases in frame from base 1. To prepare the library, the immunoSEQ multiplex PCR assay was applied. For the multiplex PCR, a mixture combining 60 forward primers for TCR Vbeta segments and 13 reverse primers for TCR Jbeta segments was used. A multiplex PCR assay on genomic DNA amplified the CDR3 region of rearranged TCR beta genes. The Illumina HiSeq System was used to sequence the amplified TCR beta libraries as 87-base-pair reads. For the original study's pipeline: Across the roughly 600 repertoires, a later analysis counted 60 million to 90 million unique TCR beta chains, roughly 11 million of which were shared by at least two donors. Raw reads were error-corrected and collapsed into unique sequences with a nearest-neighbor algorithm that merged closely related sequences to remove PCR and sequencing errors. To assign V, D and J gene segments, CDR3 sequences were aligned to IMGT reference sequences. For a sequence to be retained, a match of at least six nucleotides was required to both a V gene segment and a J gene segment. Rearrangements were called productive when the CDR3 lacked stop codons and stayed in frame with V and J; all others were non-productive. Following IMGT convention, CDR3 was defined as the stretch from the second conserved V-encoded cysteine to the conserved J-encoded phenylalanine. In an earlier analysis of just under 600 of the donors, sequences lacking an unambiguous match to a single V gene segment were excluded. An earlier analysis of 587 of the donors classified V segments as functional when productive rearrangements were above 56.7% and as segregating when the standard deviation between donors was above 5%. A statistical classification framework was built to diagnose cytomegalovirus status from the catalog of TCR beta chain sequences. In a later analysis, V and J genes were assigned by comparing TCR nucleotide sequences against IMGT/GENE-DB human TR gene sequences. The TCRdist pipeline was used in a later analysis to assign CDR3 sequences and most-parsimonious VDJ recombination scenarios. In a later analysis, each TCR beta chain was defined by its CDR3 amino acid sequence together with its V-gene family, and reads lacking a unique V-gene family were excluded. A later analysis removed roughly 590 highly shared, low-generation-probability nucleotide sequences to deal with suspected cross-contamination and a sequencing artifact. For each public chain, a later analysis derived a clonal expansion index from normalized ranks of inferred template counts within each repertoire. In a later analysis, generation probabilities were computed with a VDJ recombination model fitted to out-of-frame rearrangements, and the resulting probabilities were checked against IGoR. In a later analysis, hypergeometric tests were used to score TCR-TCR, TCR-HLA and TCR-CMV co-occurrence, with a repertoire-size bias correction applied to TCR pairs. In a later analysis, false discovery rates were estimated by permuting HLA or CMV assignments 20 times. In a later analysis, co-occurring TCRs were grouped using DBSCAN, and TCRdist sequence similarity was added for clustering within HLA-allele-positive subsets. Repertoires with fewer than 30,000 or more than 120,000 public chains, plus five repertoires with anomalous nucleotide sharing, were excluded from co-occurrence clustering. What TCRdb holds here is the immuneACCESS table cut down to in-frame rearrangements. Part of the clones is not present; checked against another copy, under half of the missing clones reflect an unresolved V gene, and the others are unexplained. V, J and clone size derive from that table, while D and trimming were established from the DNA sequence. The sample contains under 150,000 clones, 72% of them found a single time. Approximately 4.2% of the sample belongs to the ten largest clones.

The study at large found these results: Broadly in line with IMGT annotations, most TCR beta V segments showed up in productive rearrangements about 87% or about 30% of the time in an earlier analysis of 587 of the donors. Cytomegalovirus status was reported to be diagnosed by the classifier with high specificity and sensitivity in both the original and validation cohorts. Sequencing depth was assumed to be roughly uniform across donors in the presence/absence analyses, though that assumption may not hold. A cluster of highly shared sequence variants was judged likely to be a technical artifact of the sequencing pipeline. CMV serostatus was the only immune exposure information available for the cohort. V-gene and J-gene trimming of TCR beta chains was associated with a missense DCLRE1C variant in a later genetic analysis, and the association was replicated in an independent cohort. Several of the top co-occurrence clusters appeared to be linked to parvovirus B19, influenza, CMV and Epstein-Barr virus, according to a later analysis. In a later analysis, HLA-associated TCR beta chains showed more clonal expansion and lower generation probabilities than non-associated chains that were equally common. A few of the identified cytomegalovirus-associated TCR beta chains were confirmed in vitro to be specific for cytomegalovirus antigens. Because some donors lacked HLA typing at each locus, the association tests relied only on the typed subset. Around 16 rarely observed V segments, including chromosome 9 orphons, were excluded from the earlier analysis of just under 600 of the donors because counts were too low. Most TCR sequences were observed very rarely across donors, whereas some public TCRs were present in many individuals. In a later analysis, the rate of TCR association differed among HLA loci, with DRB1 alleles having the most associated TCRs and HLA-C alleles having the fewest. The study listed 150 to 200 TCR beta chains as associated with cytomegalovirus. The authors suggested that the approach could potentially be generalized to other disease states and immunological phenotypes. The 87-base-pair reads could not distinguish some IMGT-functional V segments, including TRBV6-2 and TRBV6-3, so those segments were excluded. Specific HLA alleles were associated with roughly 16,000 TCR beta sequences at a false discovery rate of 0.05 in a later analysis. Compared with the approximately 670-donor mean, donors in an Asian-associated ancestry cluster had fewer N-insertions in productive TCRs, according to a later genetic analysis. A further reported finding was that TCR beta sequences accurately predicted the HLA-A and HLA-B alleles for most subjects in the first cohort. When HLA alleles, especially DR and DQ, strongly co-occurred, attributing TCR associations to individual alleles was difficult. Linkage disequilibrium might explain the correlated functional status among segregating V segments, but an unknown experimental factor could not be excluded. In a later analysis, most CMV-associated TCR beta chains were found to appear HLA-restricted, with HLA associations seemingly driven largely by CMV exposure. This cohort had only TCR beta chains sequenced, and the lack of alpha or paired-chain data limited which features could be detected.

Remarks on this clone: Its antigen remains unidentified. It has no much larger one-base neighbor in the sample; base qualities were not kept.

The source is a man between 45 and 60 years old in good health and CMV-seropositive. The sequencing sample was made of PBMCs. The V gene is TRBV10-3 and the J gene is TRBJ1-1; 5 matching bases give a weak D call of TRBD1. The sequenced DNA is TGTGCCATCAGTGAGGGGAAGACAGCGTACACTGAAGCTTTCTTT. Translation gives CAISEGKTAYTEAFF.